This TCR beta chain was sequenced for a study of blood T cell repertoires in COVID-19. Study-level background: Nucleic acid was either cDNA or gDNA, and it came from T cells, B-cell-depleted T cells, or PBMCs.

Sequencing used immunoSEQ multiplex PCR; TCRdb keeps in-frame clones, though not all of them. Among more than 80,000 clones, just under 80% were seen once, and the ten largest hold 15% to 20%. This clone was recorded once. CDR3 length equals 12 residues. Deletions cut 6 bases from V and 3 bases from J, with 9 bases between. Germline CDR1 is MDHEN and CDR2 is SYDVKM. Material: peripheral blood. This clonotype was obtained from a human donor in a cohort sampled during active COVID-19. This chain connects TRBV28 to TRBJ2-7, with TRBD2 as a possible D gene (6 bases). The CDR3: CASSRDFYEQYF. Here the CDR3 DNA reads TGTGCCAGCAGCAGGGACTTCTACGAGCAGTACTTC. The full variable domain, with the rest looked up from reference TRBV28 and TRBJ2-7, is DVKVTQSSRYLVKRTGEKVFLECVQDMDHENMFWYRQDPGLGLRLIYFSYDVKMKEKGDIPEGYSVSREKKERFSLILESASTNQTSMYLCASSRDFYEQYFGPGTRLTVT.